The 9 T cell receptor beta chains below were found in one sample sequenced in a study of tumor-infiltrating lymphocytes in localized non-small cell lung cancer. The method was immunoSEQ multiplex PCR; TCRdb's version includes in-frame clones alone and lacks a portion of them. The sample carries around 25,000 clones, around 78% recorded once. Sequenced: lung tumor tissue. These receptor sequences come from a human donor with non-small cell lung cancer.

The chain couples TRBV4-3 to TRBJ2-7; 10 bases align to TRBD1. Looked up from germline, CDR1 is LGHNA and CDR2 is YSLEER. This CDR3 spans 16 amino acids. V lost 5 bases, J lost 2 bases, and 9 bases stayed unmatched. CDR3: CASSDRSGTGAYEQYF. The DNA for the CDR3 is TGCGCCAGCAGCGATAGATCCGGGACAGGGGCCTACGAGCAGTACTTC.

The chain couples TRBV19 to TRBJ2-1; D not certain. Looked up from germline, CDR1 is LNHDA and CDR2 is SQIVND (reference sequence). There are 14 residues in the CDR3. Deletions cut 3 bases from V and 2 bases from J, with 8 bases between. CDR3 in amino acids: CASSITETYNEQFF. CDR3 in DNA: TGTGCCAGTAGTATCACCGAAACCTACAATGAGCAGTTCTTC.

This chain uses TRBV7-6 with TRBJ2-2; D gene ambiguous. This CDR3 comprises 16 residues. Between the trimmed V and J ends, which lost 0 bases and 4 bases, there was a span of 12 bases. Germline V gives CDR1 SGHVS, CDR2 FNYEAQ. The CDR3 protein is CASSLAYAEATGELFF. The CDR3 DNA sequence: TGTGCCAGCAGCTTAGCGTATGCCGAGGCCACCGGGGAGCTGTTTTTT. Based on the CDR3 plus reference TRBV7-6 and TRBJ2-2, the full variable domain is GAGVSQSPRYKVTKRGQDVALRCDPISGHVSLYWYRQALGQGPEFLTYFNYEAQQDKSGLPNDRFSAERPEGSISTLTIQRTEQRDSAMYRCASSLAYAEATGELFFGEGSRLTVL.

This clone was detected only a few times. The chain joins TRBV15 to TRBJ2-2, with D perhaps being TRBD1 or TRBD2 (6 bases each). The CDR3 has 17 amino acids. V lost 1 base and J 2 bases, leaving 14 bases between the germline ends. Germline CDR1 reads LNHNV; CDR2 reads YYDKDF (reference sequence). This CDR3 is CATSRGGRGSNTGELFF. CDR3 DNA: TGTGCCACCAGCAGAGGGGGGCGGGGTTCAAACACCGGGGAGCTGTTTTTT. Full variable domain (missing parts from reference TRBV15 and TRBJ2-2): DAMVIQNPRYQVTQFGKPVTLSCSQTLNHNVMYWYQQKSSQAPKLLFHYYDKDFNNEADTPDNFQSRRPNTSFCFLDIRSPGLGDTAMYLCATSRGGRGSNTGELFFGEGSRLTVL.

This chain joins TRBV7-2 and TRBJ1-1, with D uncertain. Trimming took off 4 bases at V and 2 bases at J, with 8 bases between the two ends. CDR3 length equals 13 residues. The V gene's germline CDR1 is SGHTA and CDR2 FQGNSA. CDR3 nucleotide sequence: TGTGCCAGCAGCTCACAGATTAACACTGAAGCTTTCTTT. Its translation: CASSSQINTEAFF.

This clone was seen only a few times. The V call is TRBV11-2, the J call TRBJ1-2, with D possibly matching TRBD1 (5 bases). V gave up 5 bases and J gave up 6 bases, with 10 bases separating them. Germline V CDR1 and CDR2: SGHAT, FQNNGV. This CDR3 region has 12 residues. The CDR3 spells CASSQGKDGYTF. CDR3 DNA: TGTGCCAGCAGCCAGGGAAAGGATGGCTACACCTTC.

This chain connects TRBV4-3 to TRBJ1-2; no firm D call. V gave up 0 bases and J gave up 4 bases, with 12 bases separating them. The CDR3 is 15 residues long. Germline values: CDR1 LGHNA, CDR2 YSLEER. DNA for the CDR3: TGCGCCAGCAGCCAAGAGACGGGTAAATCCTATGGCTACACCTTC. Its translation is CASSQETGKSYGYTF.

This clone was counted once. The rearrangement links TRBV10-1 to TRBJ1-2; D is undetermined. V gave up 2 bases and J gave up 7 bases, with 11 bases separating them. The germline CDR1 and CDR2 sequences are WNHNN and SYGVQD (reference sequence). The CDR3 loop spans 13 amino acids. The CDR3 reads CASSEGISSGYTF. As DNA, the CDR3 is TGCGCCAGCAGTGAGGGGATTAGCAGTGGCTACACCTTC.

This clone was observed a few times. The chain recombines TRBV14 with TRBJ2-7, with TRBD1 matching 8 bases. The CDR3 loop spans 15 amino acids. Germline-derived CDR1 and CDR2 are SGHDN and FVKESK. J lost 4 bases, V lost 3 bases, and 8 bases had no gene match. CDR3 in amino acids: CASSQDRVRKYEQYF. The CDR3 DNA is TGTGCCAGCAGCCAGGACAGGGTGAGGAAATACGAGCAGTACTTC.